The rows below give T cell receptor beta chains drawn from one sample of a study of blood T cell repertoires in COVID-19. Here immunoSEQ multiplex PCR was the method, and the copy in TCRdb shows in-frame clones only, minus some. This sample has some 50,000 clones, with around 85% found just once. Sequenced material: peripheral blood. All receptors come from a human donor in a cohort sampled during active COVID-19. Each CDR3 is given with its conserved first and last residue. D genes are given only for firm matches.

length: 13
J: TRBJ1-2
D: -
V: TRBV7-9
CDR3: CASSLRWEGGYTF

length: 15
J: TRBJ1-6
D: TRBD1
V: TRBV7-9
CDR3: CASSLGTGRNSPLHF

length: 16
J: TRBJ2-7
D: TRBD2
V: TRBV28
CDR3: CASSLGTSGRSYEQYF

length: 16
J: TRBJ2-2
D: TRBD1
V: TRBV5-1
CDR3: CASSLRQGLNAGELFF

length: 16
J: TRBJ1-5
D: -
V: TRBV19
CDR3: CASKQDTSYSNQPQHF

length: 15
J: TRBJ1-1
D: TRBD1
V: TRBV28
CDR3: CASSPPQQGATEAFF

length: 15
J: TRBJ1-6
D: TRBD1
V: TRBV4-1
CDR3: CASSGGQGQNSPLHF

length: 18
J: TRBJ2-1
D: TRBD2
V: TRBV29-1
CDR3: CSVEIPWGGSRSYNEQFF

length: 14
J: TRBJ1-1
D: TRBD1
V: TRBV30
CDR3: CARLRGDGGTEAFF

length: 16
J: TRBJ1-1
D: TRBD1
V: TRBV10-2
CDR3: CASSDSTGGLNTEAFF

length: 17
J: TRBJ1-5
D: TRBD1
V: TRBV6-2/TRBV6-3
CDR3: CASSSPQGATGSQPQHF

length: 14
J: TRBJ1-2
D: -
V: TRBV14
CDR3: CASSQEAGIYGYTF

length: 14
J: TRBJ2-1
D: TRBD1
V: TRBV7-9
CDR3: CASSAWTGDNEQFF

length: 14
J: TRBJ1-1
D: TRBD1
V: TRBV27
CDR3: CASSLLNRGSEAFF

length: 15
J: TRBJ1-2
D: -
V: TRBV11-2
CDR3: CASSPAGQRSYGYTF

length: 15
J: TRBJ1-1
D: -
V: TRBV19
CDR3: CASSAPSRDRGEAFF

length: 17
J: TRBJ2-3
D: TRBD2
V: TRBV18
CDR3: CASSPRLAGGSTDTQYF

length: 15
J: TRBJ2-1
D: -
V: TRBV7-6
CDR3: CASSLAGSPYNEQFF

length: 16
J: TRBJ2-1
D: TRBD1
V: TRBV18
CDR3: CASSPSLTGKGDEQFF

length: 15
J: TRBJ2-7
D: TRBD2
V: TRBV11-2
CDR3: CASSLGLAGRNEQYF

length: 14
J: TRBJ2-7
D: TRBD1
V: TRBV27
CDR3: CASSFNRGSGEQYF

length: 14
J: TRBJ2-7
D: -
V: TRBV28
CDR3: CASSPDRPTYEQYF

length: 16
J: TRBJ1-3
D: -
V: TRBV6-6
CDR3: CASSYSGRDSGNTIYF

length: 15
J: TRBJ2-2
D: -
V: TRBV4-1
CDR3: CASSLFGVASGELFF